This is a list of T cell receptor beta chains from one sample in a study of shared clonotypes between healthy human individuals. The protocol was immunoSEQ multiplex PCR, while the TCRdb copy is restricted to in-frame clones and leaves out a portion. The sample yields around 1.6 million clones, about 98% seen once. The specimen was naive CD4+ T cells sorted from blood. These receptors were obtained from a man aged 25 to 45 in good health. Each CDR3 is given with its conserved first and last residue. A D gene is named only where the DNA matches it firmly. Clone size is shown for a subset of rows, as once, few, many or a class of expanded clone.

TGCAGTGCTAGACGAGGAATCGAGCAGTACTTC | CSARRGIEQYF | TRBV20-1 | . | TRBJ2-7 | .
TGCGCCAGCAGCTTTAACAGGTTGCAAGAGACCCAGTACTTC | CASSFNRLQETQYF | TRBV5-1 | . | TRBJ2-5 | .
TGTGCCAGCCGACAGGGGGCTGGTGAAAAACTGTTTTTT | CASRQGAGEKLFF | TRBV6-5 | . | TRBJ1-4 | TRBD1
TGTGCCAGCAGCTCCGGGACTGTATCAGGAGAGCAGTACTTC | CASSSGTVSGEQYF | TRBV11-3 | . | TRBJ2-7 | .
TGTGCCAGCAGTTTACGGCGACCAGGGGGATACAATGAGCAGTTCTTC | CASSLRRPGGYNEQFF | TRBV28 | . | TRBJ2-1 | TRBD1
TGCGCCAGCAGCCAAGGTCCCAAGCGGGAGGGCAATGAGCAGTTCTTC | CASSQGPKREGNEQFF | TRBV4-1 | . | TRBJ2-1 | TRBD2
TGTGCCAGCAGTTTACCCACTAGCGGGAGACCTACATCCTACGAGCAGTACTTC | CASSLPTSGRPTSYEQYF | TRBV28 | . | TRBJ2-7 | TRBD2
TGTGCCAGCTCACCGATCGGGGGACTGTCCTACGAGCAGTACTTC | CASSPIGGLSYEQYF | TRBV18 | . | TRBJ2-7 | .
TGTGCCAGCGCAAGGACAGGGCTCTACGAGCAGTACTTC | CASARTGLYEQYF | TRBV25-1 | . | TRBJ2-7 | TRBD1
TGCGCCAGCAGCCAAAAGACAGGGTCGCACGAAAAACTGTTTTTT | CASSQKTGSHEKLFF | TRBV5-1 | . | TRBJ1-4 | TRBD1
TGTGCCAGCAGTCTCGGACAGGGAGGAGGCAATCAGCCCCAGCATTTT | CASSLGQGGGNQPQHF | TRBV28 | once | TRBJ1-5 | TRBD1
TGCGCCAGCAGCTTTGAAACTAGCCGGTTGAGCGAGCAGTACTTC | CASSFETSRLSEQYF | TRBV5-1 | . | TRBJ2-7 | .
TGTGCCAGTAGCGACCGAACCTACGAGCAGTACTTC | CASSDRTYEQYF | TRBV19 | . | TRBJ2-7 | .
TGTGCCAGCAGTCCGGGGACTAGCGGAACCTACGAGCAGTACTTC | CASSPGTSGTYEQYF | TRBV5-4 | . | TRBJ2-7 | TRBD2
TGTGCCAGCTCACCGGAAGCGGGAGGAGGCTACGAGCAGTACTTC | CASSPEAGGGYEQYF | TRBV18 | once | TRBJ2-7 | TRBD2
TGTGCCAGCAGCTTTCTGACTAGCTGGGACCAAGAGACCCAGTACTTC | CASSFLTSWDQETQYF | TRBV7-8 | . | TRBJ2-5 | TRBD2
TGTGCCAGCAGCTATGGACTAGCGGGAGGCCACACCGGGGAGCTGTTTTTT | CASSYGLAGGHTGELFF | TRBV7-2 | . | TRBJ2-2 | TRBD2
TGTGCCAGCAGCTTAGGACAAAACCCCTACCAAGAGACCCAGTACTTC | CASSLGQNPYQETQYF | TRBV11-2 | . | TRBJ2-5 | .
TGCGCCAGCAGCTTGAGCGGGAGGGACACCGATACGCAGTATTTT | CASSLSGRDTDTQYF | TRBV5-1 | . | TRBJ2-3 | TRBD2
TGTGCCAGCAGCTTGTACCAGGGGACCATCTCCTACGAGCAGTACTTC | CASSLYQGTISYEQYF | TRBV7-3 | . | TRBJ2-7 | .
TGTGCCAGCAAGTTTTTTGCCAGTCCCGAAGGCGGGGAGCTGTTTTTT | CASKFFASPEGGELFF | TRBV2 | . | TRBJ2-2 | .
TGTGCCAGTAGCCCACAGTGGGGGCTAGGAAGCAATCAGCCCCAGCATTTT | CASSPQWGLGSNQPQHF | TRBV19 | . | TRBJ1-5 | .
TGCGCCAGCAGCTTGGGAGGGGATTATGGCTACACCTTC | CASSLGGDYGYTF | TRBV5-1 | . | TRBJ1-2 | .